Below are 26 T cell receptor beta chains sequenced from a single sample in a study of blood T cell repertoires in COVID-19. Generated by immunoSEQ multiplex PCR, the TCRdb table keeps only in-frame clones and is missing some. The table includes some 240,000 clones, around four fifths detected once. Sample: PBMCs or T cells enriched from blood (not recorded which). These receptors originate from a man aged 30 to 45 with acute COVID-19.

J is TRBJ2-7 and V is TRBV6-2 or TRBV6-3; D remains ambiguous. The CDR3 loop spans 14 amino acids. In germline, CDR1 is MNHEY, CDR2 SVGEGT. V gave up 6 bases and J gave up 4 bases, with 16 bases separating them. The CDR3 DNA reads as TGTGCCAGCAGCCCTGGTCTAGAACTGTACGAGCAGTACGTC. Its translation is CASSPGLELYEQYV.

The chain combines TRBV5-6 with TRBJ1-5; perhaps TRBD1 as D (6 bases). V was shortened by 2 bases and J by 5 bases, with 17 bases between the two germline ends. CDR1 and CDR2 from the germline V gene are SGHDT and YYEEEE. The CDR3 consists of 16 residues. The DNA for the CDR3 is TGTGCCAGCAGCTTTGGAGTCGCGGGGGGCTATCAGCCCCAGCATTTT. This codes for CASSFGVAGGYQPQHF.

The genes are TRBV5-1 and TRBJ2-2; TRBD1 matches 9 bases. The CDR3 has 14 amino acids. Germline V gene lookup returns CDR1 SGHRS and CDR2 YFSETQ. The ends lost 5 bases at V and 4 bases at J; junction bases unmatched: 3. The CDR3 bases are TGCGCCAGCAGGCGGACAGGGGCCACCGGGGAGCTGTTTTTT. It yields the protein CASRRTGATGELFF.

The chain combines TRBV18 with TRBJ2-7; 7 bases are shared with TRBD1. With 3 bases clipped from V and 6 bases from J, the junction kept 8 bases outside the gene matches. CDR3 size: 14 residues. The germline V gene encodes CDR1 KGHSH and CDR2 LQKENI. The CDR3 sequence is CASSPRQGLGEQYV. CDR3 nucleotide sequence: TGTGCCAGCTCACCCAGACAGGGTTTAGGCGAGCAGTACGTC.

V and J are TRBV30 and TRBJ1-4, with D uncertain. The CDR3 contains 14 residues. Looked up from germline, CDR1 is GTSNPN and CDR2 is SVGIG (reference sequence). V was pared by 3 bases and J by 8 bases, with 16 bases between. CDR3: CAWSLESSLEKLFF. The CDR3 DNA sequence: TGTGCCTGGAGCCTAGAGTCCTCGCTCGAAAAACTGTTTTTT.

Remarks on this clone: Compared with germline, one end of the junction differs, possibly owing to a read error. CDR3: CASSSGVAKNIQYF. The CDR3 nucleotides read TGTGCCAGCAGCTCCGGAGTAGCCAAAAACATTCAGTACTTC. This sequence joins TRBV5-1 and TRBJ2-4; no reliable D call. CDR3 size: 14 residues. CDR1 is SGHRS and CDR2 is YFSETQ in the germline V gene.

The chain uses TRBV5-3 and TRBJ2-4; 12 bases align to TRBD1. TRBV5-3 is recorded as an ORF, its role being uncertain. Trimming removed 2 bases from V and 0 bases from J; junction bases left unmatched: 24. The CDR3 contains 24 residues. The CDR3 spells CARSFLNSVIIGTGGRGAKNIQYF. CDR3 bases: TGTGCCAGAAGCTTTTTAAACAGTGTCATTATAGGGACAGGGGGCAGAGGAGCCAAAAACATTCAGTACTTC.

V is TRBV7-3 and J is TRBJ2-1, with D possibly matching TRBD1 (6 bases). The germline gives CDR1 SGHTA, CDR2 FQGTGA. V lost 5 bases and J 0 bases, leaving 11 bases between the germline ends. This CDR3 is built from 15 residues. The CDR3 DNA is TGTGCCAGCAGCCCACAGGGATACTCCTACAATGAGCAGTTCTTC. Translating it yields CASSPQGYSYNEQFF.

CDR3 residues: CASSPGSGTGNSPLHF. In nucleotides, the CDR3 is TGTGCCAGCAGCCCAGGATCCGGGACAGGGAATTCACCCCTCCACTTT. The V gene is TRBV7-6, the J gene TRBJ1-6, with 9 bases that match TRBD1. V shed 5 bases, J shed 7 bases, and the junction held 9 bases outside the gene matches. In germline, CDR1 is SGHVS, CDR2 FNYEAQ. The CDR3 is 16 residues long.

The V gene is TRBV18, the J gene TRBJ1-2, with a possible D match to TRBD1 (5 bases). The germline V gene encodes CDR1 KGHSH and CDR2 LQKENI. Deletions cut 3 bases from V and 1 base from J, with 15 bases between. This CDR3 is built from 16 residues. The CDR3 region has the DNA TGTGCCAGCTCACCCAATCCTACAGGCCTTAACTATGGCTACACCTTC. Translation: CASSPNPTGLNYGYTF.

The chain couples TRBV7-8 to TRBJ2-4; 7 bases map to TRBD2. From germline, CDR1 is SGHVS and CDR2 FQNEAQ. This CDR3 is 16 amino acids long. V trimming: 0 bases; J trimming: 7 bases; junction bases outside the gene matches: 9. This CDR3 reads CASSLAAGREVNIQYF. Here the CDR3 DNA reads TGTGCCAGCAGCTTAGCAGCTGGCCGGGAGGTGAACATTCAGTACTTC.

This clone was seen a single time. J is TRBJ2-3 and V is TRBV3-1 (or the pseudogene TRBV3-2); 8 bases are a match to TRBD2. The CDR3 covers 17 residues. CDR1 is LGHDT and CDR2 is YNNKEL in the germline V gene (reference sequence). V lost 5 bases and J lost 4; bases outside the gene matches: 14. The CDR3 bases are TGTGCCAGCAGCGGAGGCCCGGGGGGGGTTTTGCCAGATACGCAGTATTTT. Translation: CASSGGPGGVLPDTQYF.

V and J are TRBV3-1 (or the pseudogene TRBV3-2) and TRBJ1-2; no definite D call. The V and J ends lost 1 base and 8 bases respectively, with 11 bases between them. Per the germline V gene, CDR1 is LGHDT and CDR2 is YNNKEL (reference sequence). The CDR3 has 13 residues. This CDR3 is CASSQAPNSGYTF. The DNA for the CDR3 is TGTGCCAGCAGCCAAGCCCCCAACAGCGGCTACACCTTC.

This chain connects TRBV28 to TRBJ2-3; 8 bases are a match to TRBD2. The ends lost 2 bases at V and 4 bases at J; junction bases unmatched: 5. This CDR3 region has 15 residues. The V gene's germline CDR1 is MDHEN and CDR2 SYDVKM. In DNA, the CDR3 is TGTGCCAGCAGTTTACCGGGGGGGCAGGCAGATACGCAGTATTTT. This codes for CASSLPGGQADTQYF.

The chain links TRBV6-2 or TRBV6-3 to TRBJ1-2; maybe TRBD1 (6 bases). Trimming removed 2 bases at V and 8 bases at J, with 18 bases between. The CDR3 is made up of 15 amino acids. Germline CDR1 reads MNHEY; CDR2 reads SVGEGT. The CDR3 protein is CASSYGLGQFGGYTF. CDR3 nucleotides: TGTGCCAGCAGTTACGGTCTTGGACAGTTCGGAGGCTACACCTTC.

This sequence joins TRBV27 and TRBJ2-3; D might be TRBD2 (7 bases). The CDR3 has 19 amino acids. V was trimmed by 5 bases and J by 4 bases, leaving 28 bases between them. The germline gives CDR1 MNHEY, CDR2 SMNVEV (reference sequence). The CDR3 DNA reads as TGTGCCAGCAGTCCGACTCCCCTTGGGGGGGGGCCTAGGGCAGATACGCAGTATTTT. It yields the protein CASSPTPLGGGPRADTQYF.

This clone was seen once. The chain uses TRBV10-3 and TRBJ2-1; 10 nucleotides line up with TRBD1. Germline assignment: CDR1 ENHRY and CDR2 SYGVKD. This CDR3 region has 14 residues. Losses at the gene ends were 10 bases for V and 8 bases for J; bases not matched to a gene: 11. Written as DNA, the CDR3 is TGTGCCACCCTGGACAGGGGGGGGATCGATGAGCAGTTCTTC. Translated, it gives CATLDRGGIDEQFF.

The chain couples TRBV27 to TRBJ1-2, with 7 bases aligning to TRBD1. Trimming took 5 bases from V and 4 from J; bases not matched to a gene: 7. The CDR3 covers 14 residues. Germline CDR1 is MNHEY and CDR2 is SMNVEV (reference sequence). The CDR3 DNA is TGTGCCAGCAGTCCGCGGACAGGAGTCTATGGCTACACCTTC. Amino acid sequence: CASSPRTGVYGYTF.

As for this clone: Mismatch with germline at one junction end may stem from a read error. V and J are TRBV5-1 and TRBJ1-1; TRBD1 aligns across 8 bases. The germline V gene encodes CDR1 SGHRS and CDR2 YFSETQ. This CDR3 contains 15 residues. CDR3 in DNA: TGTGCCAGCAGCCCTACGACAGGGGTGAACACTGAAGCTTTCTTT. It encodes CASSPTTGVNTEAFF.

A few counts support this clone. The V call is TRBV27, the J call TRBJ2-1; 7 bases are a match to TRBD1. This CDR3 has 13 residues. J lost 8 bases, V lost 2 bases, and 3 bases had no gene match. Germline CDR1 MNHEY, CDR2 SMNVEV (reference sequence). CDR3 bases: TGTGCCAGCAGTTTAAACAGGGGTGATGAGCAGTTCTTC. This gives the protein CASSLNRGDEQFF.

The CDR3 sequence: CASSAGQAPHYGYTF. The CDR3 DNA is TGCGCCAGCAGCGCGGGACAGGCACCACACTATGGCTACACCTTC. The rearrangement links TRBV5-1 to TRBJ1-2; 8 bases match TRBD1. The CDR3 spans 15 residues. Germline CDR1 is SGHRS and CDR2 is YFSETQ. The junction had 8 bases not matched to a gene; V was cut back by 4 bases and J by 3 bases.

The J gene is TRBJ2-5, the V gene TRBV11-2; 11 bases align to TRBD1. The CDR3 totals 16 residues. V lost 2 bases and J lost 5; bases outside the gene matches: 7. CDR1 is SGHAT and CDR2 is FQNNGV in the germline V gene. The CDR3 coding sequence is TGTGCCAGCAGCTTAATTGGACAGGGGGCTGGGGAGACCCAGTACTTC. Translating it yields CASSLIGQGAGETQYF.

This chain's CDR3 is CASSGDRAFGYTF. The DNA of the CDR3 is TGTGCCAGCAGCGGGGACAGGGCGTTCGGCTACACCTTC. The chain employs TRBV7-2 and TRBJ1-2, with 9 positions matching TRBD1. CDR3 length equals 13 residues. V gave up 5 bases and J gave up 8 bases; unmatched junction bases: 6. From germline, CDR1 is SGHTA and CDR2 FQGNSA. Using reference TRBV7-2 and TRBJ1-2 for the parts outside the CDR3, the full variable domain is GAGVSQSPSNKVTEKGKDVELRCDPISGHTALYWYRQSLGQGLEFLIYFQGNSAPDKSGLPSDRFSAERTGGSVSTLTIQRTQQEDSAVYLCASSGDRAFGYTFGSGTRLTVV.

The rearrangement joins TRBV7-8 to TRBJ2-1, with 11 nucleotides matching TRBD2. V shed 3 bases and J 5 bases; nucleotides not matched to a gene: 6. Germline V gene sequence: CDR1 SGHVS, CDR2 FQNEAQ. The CDR3 covers 16 residues. The CDR3 DNA reads as TGTGCCAGCAGCTTCCAACGACTAGCGGGAAACAATGAGCAGTTCTTC. As protein: CASSFQRLAGNNEQFF.

The chain joins TRBV5-4 to TRBJ2-1, with 15 bases that match TRBD2. The CDR3 is made up of 18 amino acids. J lost 7 bases, V lost 1 base, and 9 bases had no gene match. Germline-derived CDR1 and CDR2 are SGHNT and YYREEE (reference sequence). Written as DNA, the CDR3 is TGTGCCAGCAGCTTGTCGACGGGACTAGCGGGAGGAAGTAATGAGCAGTTCTTC. It specifies CASSLSTGLAGGSNEQFF. Full variable domain (remainder filled in from reference TRBV5-4 and TRBJ2-1): ETGVTQSPTHLIKTRGQQVTLRCSSQSGHNTVSWYQQALGQGPQFIFQYYREEENGRGNFPPRFSGLQFPNYSSELNVNALELDDSALYLCASSLSTGLAGGSNEQFFGPGTRLTVL.

The chain combines TRBV6-2 or TRBV6-3 with TRBJ1-2, with 7 bases fitting TRBD1. This CDR3 region has 13 residues. After removal of 6 bases from V and 7 bases from J, the junction contained 8 bases not matched to a gene. Per the germline V gene, CDR1 is MNHEY and CDR2 is SVGEGT. CDR3 residues: CASSQLPGGGYTF. For the CDR3, the DNA is TGTGCCAGCAGCCAACTCCCAGGGGGTGGCTACACCTTC.